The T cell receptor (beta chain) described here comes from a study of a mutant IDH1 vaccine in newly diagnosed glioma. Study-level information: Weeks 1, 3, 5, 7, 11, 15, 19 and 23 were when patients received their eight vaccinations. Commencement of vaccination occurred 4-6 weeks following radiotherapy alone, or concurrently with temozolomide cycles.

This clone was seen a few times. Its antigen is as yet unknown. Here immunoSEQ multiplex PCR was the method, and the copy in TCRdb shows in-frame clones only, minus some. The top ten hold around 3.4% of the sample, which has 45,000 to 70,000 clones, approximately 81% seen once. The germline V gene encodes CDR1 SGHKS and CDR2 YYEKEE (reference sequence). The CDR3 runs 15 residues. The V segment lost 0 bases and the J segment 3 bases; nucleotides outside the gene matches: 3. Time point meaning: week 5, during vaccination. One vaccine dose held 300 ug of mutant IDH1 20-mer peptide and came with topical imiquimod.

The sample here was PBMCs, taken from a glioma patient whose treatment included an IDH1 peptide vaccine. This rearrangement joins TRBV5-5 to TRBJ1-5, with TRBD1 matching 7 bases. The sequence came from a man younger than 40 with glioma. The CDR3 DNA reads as TGTGCCAGCAGCTTGGAAGACAGGGTCAATCAGCCCCAGCATTTT. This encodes CASSLEDRVNQPQHF.